The 21 T cell receptor beta chains below come from one sample, sequenced in a study of response to subunit inactivated influenza vaccine. TCRdb reanalysed the RT-PCR reads using MiXCR and keeps one entry per CDR3 protein. This table has 550,000 to 800,000 distinct CDR3 sequences, less than 20% appearing once. Here the sequenced sample was PBMCs from blood, taken roughly 12 days after vaccination. Receptors originate from a man aged 50 to 59 who received an inactivated influenza vaccine.

The genes are TRBV5-6 and TRBJ2-1; TRBD1 is a possible D gene (5 bases). The CDR3 has 16 residues. The germline V and J ends were trimmed by 0 bases and 1 base, with 11 bases remaining between them. The V gene's germline CDR1 is SGHDT and CDR2 YYEEEE. The chain's CDR3 is CASSLGGWNSYNEQFF. CDR3 nucleotide sequence: TGTGCCAGCAGCTTGGGGGGCTGGAATTCCTACAATGAGCAGTTCTTC.

The rearrangement uses TRBV7-2 and TRBJ1-2; D not resolved. Germline lookup yields CDR1 SGHTA and CDR2 FQGNSA. V lost 1 base to trimming and J lost 2 bases, with 8 bases between them. The CDR3 is 14 residues long. The CDR3 sequence is CASSLGINNYGYTF. CDR3 coding DNA: TGTGCCAGCAGCTTAGGGATCAACAACTATGGCTACACCTTC.

This clonotype was detected ten times or more. The chain employs TRBV29-1 and TRBJ1-1; a possible D gene is TRBD1 (5 bases). The germline V gene encodes CDR1 SQVTM and CDR2 ANQGSEA. Trimming shortened V by 0 bases and J by 4 bases, and 12 bases separated the two germline ends. The length of the CDR3 is 14 residues. This chain's CDR3 is CSVEDGGGVTEAFF. CDR3 sequence (DNA): TGCAGCGTTGAAGATGGTGGGGGGGTCACTGAAGCTTTCTTT.

The J gene is TRBJ1-2, the V gene TRBV20-1; 8 bases are a match to TRBD1. Germline lookup yields CDR1 DFQATT and CDR2 SNEGSKA (reference sequence). The length of the CDR3 is 17 residues. V shed 3 bases and J 1 base; nucleotides not matched to a gene: 13. DNA of the CDR3: TGCAGTGCTAGCCCCGGACAGGGCCGCTCTTATAACTATGGCTACACCTTC. This codes for CSASPGQGRSYNYGYTF.

There are a few counts of this clonotype. The V call is TRBV6-2 or TRBV6-3, the J call TRBJ2-5; 8 bases align to TRBD1. From germline, CDR1 is MNHEY and CDR2 SVGEGT. The length of the CDR3 is 15 residues. The J segment lost 3 bases and the V segment lost 7 bases, leaving 10 bases of the junction unmatched. As DNA, the CDR3 is TGTGCCAGCACCCAAGGACAGGGCAAGAAAGAGACCCAGTACTTC. Translating it yields CASTQGQGKKETQYF.

This clonotype was counted a few times. This sequence joins TRBV7-9 and TRBJ2-1; TRBD2 aligns across 9 bases. V lost 1 base, J lost 7 bases, and 5 bases stayed unmatched. This CDR3 contains 15 residues. Germline V gives CDR1 SEHNR, CDR2 FQNEAQ (reference sequence). The CDR3 DNA sequence: TGTGCCAGCAGCTTAGTTAGCGGGAGTTTTAATGAGCAGTTCTTC. Protein: CASSLVSGSFNEQFF. Based on the CDR3 plus reference TRBV7-9 and TRBJ2-1, the full variable domain is DTGVSQNPRHKITKRGQNVTFRCDPISEHNRLYWYRQTLGQGPEFLTYFQNEAQLEKSRLLSDRFSAERPKGSFSTLEIQRTEQGDSAMYLCASSLVSGSFNEQFFGPGTRLTVL.

This clonotype was picked up a small number of times. The chain carries TRBV2 and TRBJ2-6; TRBD1 or TRBD2 may be the D gene (5 bases each). Deletions cut 3 bases from V and 2 bases from J, with 8 bases between. Germline lookup yields CDR1 SNHLY and CDR2 FYNNEI. CDR3 size: 15 residues. The DNA for the CDR3 is TGTGCCAGCAGTGAGGGGGTTGCTGGGGCCAACGTCCTGACTTTC. It encodes CASSEGVAGANVLTF.

The sample holds a few counts of this clonotype. This sequence joins TRBV9 and TRBJ2-1, with 10 positions matching TRBD1. Germline CDR1 SGDLS, CDR2 YYNGEE. Trimming removed 3 bases from V and 5 bases from J; junction bases left unmatched: 8. The CDR3 covers 16 residues. The CDR3 region is CASSGVGQGDNNEQFF. The CDR3, as DNA: TGTGCCAGCAGCGGAGTAGGACAGGGGGACAACAATGAGCAGTTCTTC.

The genes are TRBV5-5 and TRBJ1-5, with 12 bases lining up with TRBD1. V lost 4 bases to trimming and J lost 5 bases; unmatched junction nucleotides: 4. CDR1 SGHKS and CDR2 YYEKEE come from the germline V gene (reference sequence). The CDR3 loop spans 15 amino acids. CDR3 coding DNA: TGTGCCAGCAGCACCGGGACAGGGGGCTATCAGCCCCAGCATTTT. Protein: CASSTGTGGYQPQHF.

This clonotype was detected a few times. The chain links TRBV3-1 to TRBJ2-2; D unclear. This CDR3 has 13 residues. Germline V gene lookup returns CDR1 LGHDT and CDR2 YNNKEL (reference sequence). Deletions cut 2 bases from V and 8 bases from J, with 9 bases between. The CDR3 here is CASSQRNLGELFF. The CDR3 bases are TGTGCCAGCAGCCAAAGGAACCTGGGGGAGCTGTTTTTT.

This clonotype was seen a handful of times. The genes are TRBV10-3 and TRBJ2-2; either TRBD1 or TRBD2 may supply D (5 bases each). This CDR3 is built from 15 residues. CDR1 and CDR2 from the germline V gene are ENHRY and SYGVKD. Trimming took 2 bases from V and 3 from J, leaving 10 bases between them. DNA of the CDR3: TGTGCCATCAGTGAGGCCGGGACCGACACCGGGGAGCTGTTTTTT. Translation: CAISEAGTDTGELFF.

The chain couples TRBV15 to TRBJ2-5; 11 positions match TRBD1. Trimming took 6 bases from V and 5 from J; bases not matched to a gene: 8. The CDR3 extends over 15 amino acids. Germline V gene data show CDR1 as LNHNV and CDR2 as YYDKDF (reference sequence). This chain's CDR3 is CATRGDRGVGETQYF. CDR3 coding DNA: TGTGCCACCAGAGGGGACAGGGGGGTTGGGGAGACCCAGTACTTC.

V usage is TRBV5-1 and J usage is TRBJ2-3, with D possibly TRBD1 on 6 matching bases. The CDR3 totals 15 residues. CDR1 and CDR2 from the germline V gene are SGHRS and YFSETQ. Trimming stripped 4 bases from V and 1 base from J, with 13 bases between. CDR3 sequence reads: CASSRPGQRTDTQYF. DNA for the CDR3: TGCGCCAGCAGCCGCCCGGGACAACGCACAGATACGCAGTATTTT.

This clonotype showed up just a few times. The CDR3 DNA reads TGTGCCAGCAGCAGCGACAGGGGAAATACGCAGTATTTT. Translating it yields CASSSDRGNTQYF. V usage is TRBV7-2 and J usage is TRBJ2-3; 8 positions match TRBD1. With V trimmed by 5 bases and J by 7 bases, 5 bases remained unmatched. This CDR3 contains 13 residues. Germline V lookup: CDR1 SGHTA, CDR2 FQGNSA.

This clonotype was observed at least ten times. This chain joins TRBV20-1 and TRBJ1-1; D gene ambiguous. The V end lost 0 bases, the J end lost 4 bases, and 12 bases lay between the germline ends. Germline loops: CDR1 DFQATT, CDR2 SNEGSKA (reference sequence). This CDR3 is built from 14 residues. The CDR3 DNA sequence: TGCAGTGCTAGAGATCCGGGTTGGGGCACTGAAGCTTTCTTT. Residues: CSARDPGWGTEAFF.

The V call is TRBV10-3, the J call TRBJ2-1; D call uncertain. The CDR3 loop spans 11 amino acids. V was cut by 2 bases and J by 8 bases, with 4 bases left in between. Germline V gene data show CDR1 as ENHRY and CDR2 as SYGVKD. The CDR3 reads CAISEKYEQFF. The CDR3 nucleotides are TGTGCCATCAGTGAGAAGTATGAGCAGTTCTTC.

The sample holds a few counts of this clonotype. This chain connects TRBV20-1 to TRBJ1-3, with D perhaps matching TRBD1 (5 bases). From germline, CDR1 is DFQATT and CDR2 SNEGSKA (reference sequence). This CDR3 has 15 residues. The V and J ends lost 0 bases and 2 bases respectively, with 11 bases between them. The CDR3 protein is CSARDFGAAGNTIYF. The CDR3, as DNA: TGCAGTGCTAGAGATTTTGGGGCAGCTGGAAACACCATATATTTT.

The chain employs TRBV7-9 and TRBJ2-1; a possible D gene is TRBD2 (5 bases). V was trimmed by 5 bases and J by 7 bases, leaving 18 bases between them. CDR3 length equals 15 residues. Germline CDR1 is SEHNR and CDR2 is FQNEAQ (reference sequence). The chain's CDR3 is CASSSSQLVTNEQFF. The CDR3 coding sequence is TGTGCCAGCAGCAGCTCCCAACTAGTGACGAATGAGCAGTTCTTC.

This clonotype was seen a few times. The V call is TRBV20-1, the J call TRBJ2-2, with TRBD2 identical over 9 bases. Germline lookup yields CDR1 DFQATT and CDR2 SNEGSKA (reference sequence). J lost 5 bases, V lost 0 bases, and 7 bases had no gene match. The CDR3 is made up of 16 amino acids. The CDR3 nucleotides read TGCAGTGCTAGAGATCTTGGGACTAGCTGGACCGGGGAGCTGTTTTTT. Protein product: CSARDLGTSWTGELFF.

There are a few counts of this clonotype. The chain links TRBV28 to TRBJ2-2, with unresolved D. V lost 5 bases to trimming and J lost 2 bases, with 12 bases between them. This CDR3 contains 15 residues. Germline-derived CDR1 and CDR2 are MDHEN and SYDVKM. The CDR3 coding sequence is TGTGCCAGCAGTCAACTAAAGGGAAACACCGGGGAGCTGTTTTTT. Encoded protein: CASSQLKGNTGELFF.

A few counts support this clonotype. V gene TRBV24-1 combines with J gene TRBJ1-5; tentative D call: TRBD1 (5 bases). CDR3 length: 13 amino acids. In germline, CDR1 is KGHDR, CDR2 SFDVKD. Trimming pared 6 bases from V and 5 bases from J, leaving 10 bases between. CDR3 nucleotides: TGTGCCACCAGTACCGTGGGGCATCAGCCCCAGCATTTT. It specifies CATSTVGHQPQHF.